This is a list of T cell receptor beta chains from one sample in a study of beta chain features in type 1 diabetes. Some clones are missing from TCRdb's copy, which holds only in-frame ones; the method was immunoSEQ multiplex PCR. The table includes hundreds of thousands of clones, about 14% detected once. Sequences were obtained from naive CD4+ T cells from blood. These receptors originate from a man aged 18 to 30 with type 1 diabetes. Both conserved end residues are part of each CDR3. The order of the fields is J gene, V gene, D gene, CDR3 protein. D genes are given only for firm matches.

j_call: TRBJ2-7
v_call: TRBV7-9
d_call: TRBD1
cdr3_aa: CASSVYPGQGKSVHEQYF

j_call: TRBJ2-1
v_call: TRBV11-2
d_call: NA
cdr3_aa: CASSLVRGGEQFF

j_call: TRBJ1-2
v_call: TRBV27
d_call: TRBD1
cdr3_aa: CASTRTGGNGYTF

j_call: TRBJ2-1
v_call: TRBV5-4
d_call: TRBD2
cdr3_aa: CASSSPGLATNEQFF

j_call: TRBJ1-1
v_call: TRBV29-1
d_call: NA
cdr3_aa: CSTSDGNTEAFF

j_call: TRBJ2-7
v_call: TRBV27
d_call: NA
cdr3_aa: CASSPRGPYEQYF

j_call: TRBJ2-4
v_call: TRBV2
d_call: TRBD2
cdr3_aa: CATQARGGLATYF

j_call: TRBJ2-1
v_call: TRBV19
d_call: TRBD1
cdr3_aa: CASKSRTGDLNEQFF

j_call: TRBJ2-3
v_call: TRBV25-1
d_call: TRBD1
cdr3_aa: CASSLQGARTDTQYF

j_call: TRBJ2-3
v_call: TRBV2
d_call: TRBD2
cdr3_aa: CASKGREDTQYF

j_call: TRBJ2-7
v_call: TRBV29-1
d_call: NA
cdr3_aa: CSVERISSYEQYF

j_call: TRBJ1-5
v_call: TRBV30
d_call: NA
cdr3_aa: CAWSVRQAQPQHF

j_call: TRBJ2-7
v_call: TRBV7-2
d_call: NA
cdr3_aa: CASSPMGYEQYF

j_call: TRBJ2-2
v_call: TRBV28
d_call: NA
cdr3_aa: CASTTPRDTGELFF